Only a few counts were recorded for the clone carrying this T cell receptor (beta chain). Its cognate antigen is unknown. The CDR3 runs to 17 residues. Per the germline V gene, CDR1 is SGHRS and CDR2 is YFSETQ. J gave up 4 bases and V 4 bases, and 6 bases lay outside the gene matches. Through a sample-barcoded 5' primer and a J-beta primer mix, a second PCR was run for roughly 6 to 12 cycles. The authors tagged each cDNA molecule using a template-switch adaptor with 12 random nucleotides. One entry per CDR3 protein, called by TCRdb with MiXCR from the 5' RACE reads. The sample shows some 890,000 distinct CDR3 sequences, almost 30% of them seen only once. The data originate from a study of blood T cells in healthy people across ages. Broader study findings: Across the age range, TCR beta diversity per million T cells fell in a roughly linear way.

The sample was also linked to a second study, of T cells of mothers and their children. That work contributes: The yield was over 9 million TCR beta CDR3 reads from each mother and a few million from each child.

Sequencing was carried out using blood. The TCR comes from a middle-aged woman in good health. This chain links TRBV5-1 with TRBJ2-1; 15 bases map to TRBD2. The CDR3 reads CASSQGTSGGLYNEQFF. CDR3 nucleotides: TGCGCCAGCAGCCAAGGGACTAGCGGGGGGCTTTACAATGAGCAGTTCTTC.